The T cell receptor (beta chain) under discussion was sequenced for a study of T cells in Graves' hyperthyroidism and ophthalmopathy. V shed 5 bases, J shed 3 bases, and the junction held 7 bases outside the gene matches. Germline loops: CDR1 MNHNS, CDR2 SASEGT. There are 15 residues in the CDR3. The sample holds many counts of this clonotype. Researchers amplified the TCR beta CDR3 regions from RNA transcripts. The primer set for the first-round RT-PCR of the TCR CDR3 was HTBI. TCRdb redid the calling of the multiplex PCR reads with MiXCR, one entry per CDR3 protein. The data hold 500,000 or so distinct CDR3 sequences, with roughly 18% observed a single time.

The V and J genes are TRBV6-1 and TRBJ2-7; 10 nucleotides align to TRBD2. The TCR sequence derives from a woman aged 18-29 years with Graves' ophthalmopathy. The specimen sequenced was blood. The CDR3 region has the DNA TGTGCCAGCAGTTACTGGGGACTAGCGAACTACGAGCAGTACTTC. This translates into CASSYWGLANYEQYF.